This TCR beta chain stems from a study of breast tumors, draining lymph nodes, adjacent tissues. Samples came from axillary lymph nodes draining the breast cancer. Whole-study findings and limits: Compared with lymph nodes, tumors were less diverse; compared with nontumor tissue, more. Luminal-like breast cancer showed significantly greater tumor-nontumor repertoire similarity than basal-like breast cancer did. That most tumor T cells come from lymph nodes remained unproven. The data were judged consistent with most tumor T cells coming from lymph node and expanding in tumor.

A word on this clonotype: The target antigen is unknown.

In TCRdb, the multiplex PCR reads were re-called with MiXCR into one record per CDR3 protein. The profile shows approximately 250,000 distinct CDR3 sequences, less than 35% of them singletons. Sequenced: axillary lymph node tissue. The origin of this receptor is a female donor with breast cancer. Some clones in this sample may be carry-over from other donors' samples.

The CDR3 nucleotides read TGTGCCAGCAGCTTAGCTTGGACTAGCGGGAGGAGCACAGATACGCAGTATTTT. This encodes CASSLAWTSGRSTDTQYF. This sequence joins TRBV7-3 and TRBJ2-3, with 14 bases fitting TRBD2. Germline CDR1 is SGHTA and CDR2 is FQGTGA. The CDR3 has 18 residues. With V trimmed by 2 bases and J by 0 bases, 4 bases remained unmatched. Based on the CDR3 plus reference TRBV7-3 and TRBJ2-3, the full variable domain is GAGVSQTPSNKVTEKGKYVELRCDPISGHTALYWYRQSLGQGPEFLIYFQGTGAADDSGLPNDRFFAVRPEGSVSTLKIQRTERGDSAVYLCASSLAWTSGRSTDTQYFGPGTRLTVL.